The source of this TCR beta chain is a study of chemoradiotherapy in HPV16-positive cancers. Findings of the study overall: HPV-specific T cells were functionally defined from only a couple of HPV16-positive patients. In HPV16-positive patients, HPV-responsive T-cell expansion tracked better recurrence-free survival. During treatment, candidate HPV-specific clones and E7-related motifs expanded in tumor.

Germline V gene sequence: CDR1 SGHTA, CDR2 FQGNSA. CDR3 length: 13 residues. The V and J ends lost 5 bases and 5 bases respectively, with 9 bases between them. Turning to this clone: Its cognate antigen is unknown.

The assay was immunoSEQ multiplex PCR, and TCRdb's table has in-frame clones only and misses some. The sample contains more than 950 clones, under 95% of which appear only once. The rearrangement uses TRBV7-2 and TRBJ2-2; D uncertain. The specimen was tumor tissue, collected from a patient who underwent chemoradiotherapy. The origin of this receptor is a human donor with HPV-associated anogenital cancer. The CDR3 DNA is TGTGCCAGCAGCCCGCCAGGAACCGGGGAGCTGTTTTTT. Translation: CASSPPGTGELFF.